These T cell receptor beta chains were read from a single sample in a study of naive and memory T cell subsets. TCRdb reanalysed the UMI-ligation and nested PCR reads using MiXCR and keeps one entry per CDR3 protein. This table holds tens of thousands of distinct CDR3 sequences, 6.7% found once. The source material was skin, sampled from a tuberculin skin test site. These receptors all stem from an adult in good health. CDR3s include the opening cysteine and the closing phenylalanine or tryptophan. A D gene is named only where the DNA matches it firmly. Clone size, where shown, is once, few, many, or a class for clones that have expanded.

j_gene: TRBJ2-1
abundance: many
d_gene: .
v_gene: TRBV5-1
CDR3aa: CASSGGTSSSYNEQFF
CDR3nt: TGCGCCAGCAGCGGCGGGACCTCTAGCTCCTACAATGAGCAGTTCTTC

j_gene: TRBJ1-1
abundance: many
d_gene: .
v_gene: TRBV6-2/TRBV6-3
CDR3aa: CASSRERGGRTEAFF
CDR3nt: TGTGCCAGCAGTCGAGAGAGGGGCGGGAGGACTGAAGCTTTCTTT

j_gene: TRBJ1-5
abundance: many
d_gene: .
v_gene: TRBV18
CDR3aa: CASSQIQPQHF
CDR3nt: TGTGCCAGCTCACAAATTCAGCCCCAGCATTTT

j_gene: TRBJ1-5
abundance: few
d_gene: .
v_gene: TRBV21-1
CDR3aa: CASSKVVGYGNQPQHF
CDR3nt: .

j_gene: TRBJ2-7
abundance: many
d_gene: TRBD2
v_gene: TRBV11-2
CDR3aa: CASSLLPLAASSYEQYF
CDR3nt: TGTGCCAGCAGCTTACTCCCACTAGCGGCCTCCTCCTACGAGCAGTACTTC

j_gene: TRBJ2-1
abundance: few
d_gene: TRBD1
v_gene: TRBV3-1
CDR3aa: CASSHTGGGNEQFF
CDR3nt: TGTGCCAGCAGTCACACAGGGGGCGGGAATGAGCAGTTCTTC

j_gene: TRBJ2-1
abundance: .
d_gene: .
v_gene: TRBV10-3
CDR3aa: CAISESLGSYNEQFF
CDR3nt: TGTGCCATCAGTGAGTCGCTAGGATCCTACAATGAGCAGTTCTTC

j_gene: TRBJ1-5
abundance: .
d_gene: .
v_gene: TRBV18
CDR3aa: CASSPRSTDQPQHF
CDR3nt: TGTGCCAGCTCACCACGTTCTACGGATCAGCCCCAGCATTTT

j_gene: TRBJ2-5
abundance: medium-sized
d_gene: .
v_gene: TRBV9
CDR3aa: CASSVGGQAQETQYF
CDR3nt: TGTGCCAGCAGCGTAGGTGGCCAAGCGCAAGAGACCCAGTACTTC

j_gene: TRBJ2-7
abundance: few
d_gene: TRBD2
v_gene: TRBV20-1
CDR3aa: CSAYEGTSGYEQYF
CDR3nt: TGCAGTGCTTATGAGGGGACTAGCGGCTACGAGCAGTACTTC

j_gene: TRBJ2-5
abundance: many
d_gene: .
v_gene: TRBV3-1
CDR3aa: CASSQDLGARFETQYF
CDR3nt: TGTGCCAGCAGCCAAGATCTAGGAGCGAGGTTTGAGACCCAGTACTTC

j_gene: TRBJ1-1
abundance: many
d_gene: .
v_gene: TRBV2
CDR3aa: CASSERDPGAQNTEAFF
CDR3nt: TGTGCCAGCAGTGAGAGGGACCCGGGGGCGCAGAACACTGAAGCTTTCTTT

j_gene: TRBJ2-3
abundance: many
d_gene: .
v_gene: TRBV7-6
CDR3aa: CASSLVGADTQYF
CDR3nt: TGTGCCAGCAGCTTAGTGGGTGCAGATACGCAGTATTTT

j_gene: TRBJ2-3
abundance: many
d_gene: TRBD2
v_gene: TRBV12-3/TRBV12-4
CDR3aa: CASSFERGAGGSTDTQYF
CDR3nt: TGTGCCAGCAGTTTCGAGCGGGGGGCCGGGGGTAGCACAGATACGCAGTATTTT

j_gene: TRBJ2-7
abundance: few
d_gene: .
v_gene: TRBV10-3
CDR3aa: CAISDPGSVSYEQYF
CDR3nt: TGTGCCATCAGTGATCCCGGGTCGGTGAGCTACGAGCAGTACTTC

j_gene: TRBJ2-3
abundance: many
d_gene: TRBD2
v_gene: TRBV7-2
CDR3aa: CASSLGSTSGGTDTQYF
CDR3nt: TGTGCCAGCAGCCTTGGCTCCACTAGCGGCGGCACAGATACGCAGTATTTT

j_gene: TRBJ2-3
abundance: many
d_gene: .
v_gene: TRBV5-1
CDR3aa: CASNHQSPTDTQYF
CDR3nt: TGCGCCAGCAACCATCAGTCCCCGACAGATACGCAGTATTTT

j_gene: TRBJ1-6
abundance: medium-sized
d_gene: .
v_gene: TRBV20-1
CDR3aa: CSASTGLNSPLHF
CDR3nt: TGCAGTGCTAGTACAGGATTAAATTCACCCCTCCACTTT

j_gene: TRBJ1-4
abundance: .
d_gene: TRBD1
v_gene: TRBV19
CDR3aa: CASSMMTGNEKLFF
CDR3nt: TGTGCCAGTAGTATGATGACAGGGAACGAAAAACTGTTTTTT

j_gene: TRBJ1-1
abundance: many
d_gene: TRBD1
v_gene: TRBV5-1
CDR3aa: CASSQGQETEAFF
CDR3nt: TGCGCCAGCAGCCAGGGACAGGAGACTGAAGCTTTCTTT

j_gene: TRBJ2-2
abundance: few
d_gene: TRBD2
v_gene: TRBV11-2
CDR3aa: CASSSVAPGLAGGYITGELFF
CDR3nt: TGTGCCAGCAGCTCCGTGGCGCCGGGACTAGCGGGGGGCTACATCACCGGGGAGCTGTTTTTT

j_gene: TRBJ1-2
abundance: few
d_gene: .
v_gene: TRBV3-1
CDR3aa: CASSPDWDNYGYTF
CDR3nt: TGTGCCAGCAGCCCGGACTGGGATAACTATGGCTACACCTTC

j_gene: TRBJ1-1
abundance: many
d_gene: .
v_gene: TRBV14
CDR3aa: CASSQVRAMNTEAFF
CDR3nt: TGTGCCAGCAGCCAAGTAAGAGCTATGAACACTGAAGCTTTCTTT

j_gene: TRBJ2-7
abundance: many
d_gene: .
v_gene: TRBV6-1
CDR3aa: CASIGPIPYEQYF
CDR3nt: TGTGCCAGCATCGGGCCCATCCCCTACGAGCAGTACTTC

j_gene: TRBJ2-4
abundance: many
d_gene: .
v_gene: TRBV12-3/TRBV12-4
CDR3aa: CASSLGLDIQYF
CDR3nt: TGTGCCAGCAGTTTAGGCCTGGACATTCAGTACTTC

j_gene: TRBJ2-7
abundance: many
d_gene: TRBD1
v_gene: TRBV20-1
CDR3aa: CSAKGLRTGAYEQYF
CDR3nt: TGCAGTGCTAAGGGCTTAAGGACAGGGGCCTACGAGCAGTACTTC

j_gene: TRBJ1-4
abundance: many
d_gene: .
v_gene: TRBV14
CDR3aa: CASSQSTGTWGEKLFF
CDR3nt: TGTGCCAGCAGCCAGTCCACCGGGACATGGGGTGAAAAACTGTTTTTT

j_gene: TRBJ2-7
abundance: .
d_gene: TRBD1
v_gene: TRBV6-6
CDR3aa: CASSQGRGTLDYF
CDR3nt: TGTGCCAGCAGCCAAGGCAGGGGGACGCTTGATTACTTC

j_gene: TRBJ2-1
abundance: many
d_gene: .
v_gene: TRBV19
CDR3aa: CASSTPGLPAEQFF
CDR3nt: TGTGCCAGTAGTACCCCGGGACTTCCCGCCGAGCAGTTCTTC

j_gene: TRBJ2-5
abundance: .
d_gene: .
v_gene: TRBV4-1
CDR3aa: CASSQASHHTQETQYF
CDR3nt: TGCGCCAGCAGCCAAGCTAGCCACCACACCCAAGAGACCCAGTACTTC

j_gene: TRBJ2-5
abundance: .
d_gene: .
v_gene: TRBV11-2
CDR3aa: CASSLAPQETQYF
CDR3nt: TGTGCCAGCAGCTTAGCGCCCCAAGAGACCCAGTACTTC

j_gene: TRBJ1-1
abundance: many
d_gene: TRBD1
v_gene: TRBV5-6
CDR3aa: CASSLSTGGAEAFF
CDR3nt: TGTGCCAGCAGCTTGTCCACAGGGGGGGCTGAAGCTTTCTTT

j_gene: TRBJ2-3
abundance: many
d_gene: .
v_gene: TRBV2
CDR3aa: CASKSAWGDTQYF
CDR3nt: TGTGCCAGCAAATCGGCCTGGGGAGATACGCAGTATTTT

j_gene: TRBJ2-1
abundance: many
d_gene: .
v_gene: TRBV12-3/TRBV12-4
CDR3aa: CASSYQYNEQFF
CDR3nt: TGTGCCAGCAGTTACCAATACAATGAGCAGTTCTTC

j_gene: TRBJ1-2
abundance: few
d_gene: .
v_gene: TRBV15
CDR3aa: CATSSSGRGGSYTF
CDR3nt: TGTGCCACCAGCAGCAGTGGAAGGGGAGGGAGCTACACCTTC

j_gene: TRBJ1-1
abundance: many
d_gene: .
v_gene: TRBV12-3/TRBV12-4
CDR3aa: CASSFNTGTEAFF
CDR3nt: TGTGCCAGCAGTTTTAATACGGGCACTGAAGCTTTCTTT

j_gene: TRBJ2-1
abundance: few
d_gene: TRBD2
v_gene: TRBV5-4
CDR3aa: CASSFTSGHNEQFF
CDR3nt: TGTGCCAGCAGCTTCACTAGCGGACACAATGAGCAGTTCTTC

j_gene: TRBJ2-1
abundance: few
d_gene: .
v_gene: TRBV3-1
CDR3aa: CASSQASHNEQFF
CDR3nt: TGTGCCAGCAGCCAAGCGTCGCACAATGAGCAGTTCTTC

j_gene: TRBJ2-7
abundance: many
d_gene: .
v_gene: TRBV20-1
CDR3aa: CSARDGGLHSYEQYF
CDR3nt: TGCAGTGCTAGAGATGGTGGGCTGCACTCCTACGAGCAGTACTTC

j_gene: TRBJ1-1
abundance: many
d_gene: .
v_gene: TRBV19
CDR3aa: CASSSGPDMNTEAFF
CDR3nt: TGTGCCAGTAGTTCGGGGCCCGACATGAACACTGAAGCTTTCTTT

j_gene: TRBJ2-5
abundance: many
d_gene: .
v_gene: TRBV20-1
CDR3aa: CSAREPLGLTQYF
CDR3nt: TGCAGTGCTAGAGAACCCCTAGGTCTGACCCAGTACTTC

j_gene: TRBJ1-5
abundance: many
d_gene: TRBD1
v_gene: TRBV12-5
CDR3aa: CASGLIGGIQGARNQPQHF
CDR3nt: TGTGCTAGTGGTTTGATAGGTGGGATACAGGGGGCGCGTAATCAGCCCCAGCATTTT

j_gene: TRBJ1-2
abundance: .
d_gene: TRBD1
v_gene: TRBV29-1
CDR3aa: CSARARVGGEDGDTF
CDR3nt: TGCAGCGCCAGGGCTCGTGTAGGGGGCGAAGATGGCGACACCTTC

j_gene: TRBJ1-1
abundance: many
d_gene: .
v_gene: TRBV19
CDR3aa: CASSSMGRTTEAFF
CDR3nt: TGTGCCAGTAGTTCGATGGGGCGGACCACTGAAGCTTTCTTT

j_gene: TRBJ2-2
abundance: many
d_gene: TRBD1
v_gene: TRBV7-2
CDR3aa: CASSLGGQGTTGELFF
CDR3nt: TGTGCCAGCAGCTTAGGGGGACAGGGGACCACCGGGGAGCTGTTTTTT

j_gene: TRBJ1-1
abundance: medium-sized
d_gene: .
v_gene: TRBV29-1
CDR3aa: CSVGAANTEAFF
CDR3nt: TGCAGCGTTGGGGCAGCCAACACTGAAGCTTTCTTT

j_gene: TRBJ1-4
abundance: few
d_gene: TRBD1
v_gene: TRBV27
CDR3aa: CASSPYPRTGSNEKLFF
CDR3nt: TGTGCCAGCAGTCCCTACCCACGGACAGGCTCTAATGAAAAACTGTTTTTT

j_gene: TRBJ2-5
abundance: many
d_gene: .
v_gene: TRBV11-2
CDR3aa: CASSLSGRQETQYF
CDR3nt: TGTGCCAGCAGCTTATCGGGACGGCAAGAGACCCAGTACTTC

j_gene: TRBJ2-6
abundance: many
d_gene: .
v_gene: TRBV29-1
CDR3aa: CSVDPGANVLTF
CDR3nt: TGCAGCGTTGATCCTGGGGCCAACGTCCTGACTTTC

j_gene: TRBJ1-1
abundance: .
d_gene: .
v_gene: TRBV19
CDR3aa: CASSIWWGGSEAFF
CDR3nt: TGTGCCAGTAGTATATGGTGGGGAGGCTCCGAAGCTTTCTTT

j_gene: TRBJ1-4
abundance: .
d_gene: .
v_gene: TRBV27
CDR3aa: CASSFLDGEKLFF
CDR3nt: TGTGCCAGCAGTTTCCTCGACGGGGAAAAACTGTTTTTT